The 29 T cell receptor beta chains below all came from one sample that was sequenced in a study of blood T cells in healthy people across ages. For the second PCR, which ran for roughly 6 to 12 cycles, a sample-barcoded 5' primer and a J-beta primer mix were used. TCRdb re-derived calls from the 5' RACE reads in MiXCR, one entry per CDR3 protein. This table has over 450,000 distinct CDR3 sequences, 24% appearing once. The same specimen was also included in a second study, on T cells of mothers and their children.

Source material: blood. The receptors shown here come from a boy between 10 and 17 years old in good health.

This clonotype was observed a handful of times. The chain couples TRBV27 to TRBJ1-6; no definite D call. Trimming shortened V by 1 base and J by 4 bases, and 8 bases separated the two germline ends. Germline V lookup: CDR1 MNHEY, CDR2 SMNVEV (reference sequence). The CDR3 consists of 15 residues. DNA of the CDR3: TGTGCCAGCAGTTTATGGTCACCGTATAATTCACCCCTCCACTTT. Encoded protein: CASSLWSPYNSPLHF.

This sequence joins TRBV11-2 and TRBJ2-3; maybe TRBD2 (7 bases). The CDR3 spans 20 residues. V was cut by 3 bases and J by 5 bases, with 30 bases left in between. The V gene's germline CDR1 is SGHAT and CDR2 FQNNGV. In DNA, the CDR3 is TGTGCCAGCAGCTTCTCCTCGTGGCAGGGGCTAGGATTAGCGGGAGATACGCAGTATTTT. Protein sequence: CASSFSSWQGLGLAGDTQYF.

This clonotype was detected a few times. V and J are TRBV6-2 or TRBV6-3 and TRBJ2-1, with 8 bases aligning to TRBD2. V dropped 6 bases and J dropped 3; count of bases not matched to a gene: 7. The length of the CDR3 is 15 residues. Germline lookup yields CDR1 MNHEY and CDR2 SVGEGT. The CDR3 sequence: CASRLLAGHYNEQFF. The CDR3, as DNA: TGTGCCAGCAGACTCTTAGCGGGGCACTACAATGAGCAGTTCTTC.

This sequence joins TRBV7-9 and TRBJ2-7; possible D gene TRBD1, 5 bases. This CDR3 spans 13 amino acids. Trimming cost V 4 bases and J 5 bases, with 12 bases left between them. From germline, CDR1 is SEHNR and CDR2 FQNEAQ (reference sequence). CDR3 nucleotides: TGTGCCAGCAGCTACATCGGACAAGACGAGCAGTACTTC. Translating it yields CASSYIGQDEQYF.

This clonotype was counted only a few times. The CDR3 sequence: CASSQASQGEQFF. The DNA for the CDR3 is TGTGCCAGCAGCCAAGCCAGCCAGGGGGAGCAGTTCTTC. The chain joins TRBV7-3 to TRBJ2-5, with a weak D call TRBD1 (6 bases). The assigned J gene may be wrong: the sequence end matches TRBJ2-1 better. Per germline, CDR1 SGHTA and CDR2 FQGTGA. The CDR3 contains 13 residues.

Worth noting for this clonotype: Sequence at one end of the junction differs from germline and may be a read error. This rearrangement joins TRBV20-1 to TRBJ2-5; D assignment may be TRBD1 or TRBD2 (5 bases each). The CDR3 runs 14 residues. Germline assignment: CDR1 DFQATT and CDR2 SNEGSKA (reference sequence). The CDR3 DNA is TGCAGTGCCAGAGGGACCCACAGGCACGAGACCCAGTACTTC. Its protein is CSARGTHRHETQYF.

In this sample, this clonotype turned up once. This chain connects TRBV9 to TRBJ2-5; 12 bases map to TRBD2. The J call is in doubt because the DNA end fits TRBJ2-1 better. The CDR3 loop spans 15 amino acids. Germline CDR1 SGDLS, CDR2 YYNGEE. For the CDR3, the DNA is TGTGCCAGCAGCGTAGAGACTAGCGGGAGCAGTGAGCAGTTCTTC. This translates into CASSVETSGSSEQFF.

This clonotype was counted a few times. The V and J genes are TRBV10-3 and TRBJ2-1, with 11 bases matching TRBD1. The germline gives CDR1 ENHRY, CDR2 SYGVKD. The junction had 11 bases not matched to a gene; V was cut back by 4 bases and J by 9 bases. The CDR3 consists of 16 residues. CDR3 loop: CAISGFKDRGLVEQFF. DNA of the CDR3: TGTGCCATCAGTGGTTTTAAGGACAGGGGGCTGGTTGAGCAGTTCTTC.

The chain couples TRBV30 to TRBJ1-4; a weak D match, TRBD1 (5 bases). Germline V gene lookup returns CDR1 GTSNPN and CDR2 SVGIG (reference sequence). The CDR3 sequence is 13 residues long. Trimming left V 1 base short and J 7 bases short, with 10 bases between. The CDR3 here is CAWSAQEGEKLFF. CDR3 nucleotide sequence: TGTGCCTGGAGTGCACAGGAAGGTGAAAAACTGTTTTTT.

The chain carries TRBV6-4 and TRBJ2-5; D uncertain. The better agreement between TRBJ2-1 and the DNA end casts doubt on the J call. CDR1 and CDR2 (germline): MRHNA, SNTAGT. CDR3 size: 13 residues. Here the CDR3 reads CASSDSPENEQFF. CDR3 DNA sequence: TGTGCCAGCAGTGACAGCCCCGAGAATGAGCAGTTCTTC.

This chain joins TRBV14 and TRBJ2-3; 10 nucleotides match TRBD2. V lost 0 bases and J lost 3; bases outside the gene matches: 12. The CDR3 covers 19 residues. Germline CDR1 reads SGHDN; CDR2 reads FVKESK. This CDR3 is CASSQEPLLGSGGTDTQYF. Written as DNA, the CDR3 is TGTGCCAGCAGCCAAGAACCGCTTCTAGGTAGCGGGGGGACAGATACGCAGTATTTT.

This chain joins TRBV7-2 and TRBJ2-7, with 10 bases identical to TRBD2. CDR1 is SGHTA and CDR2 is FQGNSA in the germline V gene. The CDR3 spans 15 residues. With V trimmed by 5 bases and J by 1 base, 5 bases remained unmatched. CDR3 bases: TGTGCCAGCAGCCAGGGACTAGCGCATTCCTACGAGCAGTACTTC. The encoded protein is CASSQGLAHSYEQYF.

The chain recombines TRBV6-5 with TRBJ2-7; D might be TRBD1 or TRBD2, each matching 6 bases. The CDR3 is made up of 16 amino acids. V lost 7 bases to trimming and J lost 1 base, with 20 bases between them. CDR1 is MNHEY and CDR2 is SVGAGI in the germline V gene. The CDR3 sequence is CASKFGGLGTSYEQYF. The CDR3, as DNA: TGTGCCAGCAAATTTGGGGGGCTCGGGACTTCCTACGAGCAGTACTTC.

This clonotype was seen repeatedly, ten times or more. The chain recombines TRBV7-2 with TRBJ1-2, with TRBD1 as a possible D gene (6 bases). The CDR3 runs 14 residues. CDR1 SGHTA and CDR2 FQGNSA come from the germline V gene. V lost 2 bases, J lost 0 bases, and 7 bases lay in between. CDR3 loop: CASSLPGANYGYTF. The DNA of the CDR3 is TGTGCCAGCAGCTTACCAGGGGCTAACTATGGCTACACCTTC.

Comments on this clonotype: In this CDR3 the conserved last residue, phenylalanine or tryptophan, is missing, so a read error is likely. The CDR3 loop is CAIRTEKLFS. DNA for the CDR3: TGTGCCATCAGAACGGAAAAACTGTTTTCT. This chain links TRBV7-9 with TRBJ1-4, with D hard to call. From germline, CDR1 is SEHNR and CDR2 FQNEAQ (reference sequence). V shed 10 bases and J shed 8 bases, with 8 bases lying between them. This CDR3 is 10 amino acids long.

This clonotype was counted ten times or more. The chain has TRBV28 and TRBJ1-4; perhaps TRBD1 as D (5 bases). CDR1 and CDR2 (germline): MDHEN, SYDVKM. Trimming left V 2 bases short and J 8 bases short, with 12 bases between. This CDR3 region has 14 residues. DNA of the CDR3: TGTGCCAGCAGTTTACTCCGGAGGGACGAAAAACTGTTTTTT. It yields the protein CASSLLRRDEKLFF.

The DNA for the CDR3 is TGTGCCAGCAGCCGGGGGACAGGGGTCACTGAAGCTTTCTTT. Translating it yields CASSRGTGVTEAFF. V gene TRBV3-1 combines with J gene TRBJ1-1, with 10 bases identical to TRBD1. J lost 4 bases, V lost 4 bases, and 3 bases had no gene match. Germline V lookup: CDR1 LGHDT, CDR2 YNNKEL (reference sequence). The CDR3 totals 14 residues.

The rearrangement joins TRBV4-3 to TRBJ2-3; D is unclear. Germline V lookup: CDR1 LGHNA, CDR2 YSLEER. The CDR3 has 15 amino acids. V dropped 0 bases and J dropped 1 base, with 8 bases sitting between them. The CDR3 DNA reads TGCGCCAGCAGCCAAGACCGCAGTCGCACAGATACGCAGTATTTT. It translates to CASSQDRSRTDTQYF.

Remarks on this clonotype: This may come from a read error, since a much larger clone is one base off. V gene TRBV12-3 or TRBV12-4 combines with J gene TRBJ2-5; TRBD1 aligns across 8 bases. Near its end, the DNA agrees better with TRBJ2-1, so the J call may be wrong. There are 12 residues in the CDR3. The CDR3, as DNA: TGTGCCTGCAGACGAACCGGGACAGGGCAGTTCTTC. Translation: CACRRTGTGQFF.

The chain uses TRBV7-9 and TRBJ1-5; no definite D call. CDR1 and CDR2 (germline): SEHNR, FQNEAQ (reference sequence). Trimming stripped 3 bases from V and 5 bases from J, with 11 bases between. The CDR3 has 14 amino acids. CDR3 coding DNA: TGTGCCAGCAGCTTCGGTTTGGGCGATCAGCCCCAGCATTTT. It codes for CASSFGLGDQPQHF.

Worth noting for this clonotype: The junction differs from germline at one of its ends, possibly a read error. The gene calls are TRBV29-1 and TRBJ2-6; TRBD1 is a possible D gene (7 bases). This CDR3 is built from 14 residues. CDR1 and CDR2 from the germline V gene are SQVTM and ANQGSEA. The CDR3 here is CSVTGDSGDNVLTF. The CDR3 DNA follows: TGCAGCGTCACAGGGGACTCTGGGGACAACGTCCTGACTTTC.

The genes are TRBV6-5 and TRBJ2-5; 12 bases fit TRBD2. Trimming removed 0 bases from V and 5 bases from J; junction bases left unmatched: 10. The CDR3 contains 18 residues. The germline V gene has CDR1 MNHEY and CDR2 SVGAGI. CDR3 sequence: CASSYSRPLAGGRETQYF. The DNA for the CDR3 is TGTGCCAGCAGTTACTCGAGACCCCTAGCGGGAGGGCGTGAGACCCAGTACTTC.

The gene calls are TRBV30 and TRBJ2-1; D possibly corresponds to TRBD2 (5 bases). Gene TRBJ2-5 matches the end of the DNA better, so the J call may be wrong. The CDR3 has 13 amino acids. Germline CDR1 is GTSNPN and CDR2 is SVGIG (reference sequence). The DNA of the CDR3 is TGTGCCTGGAGTGTCGAGGGATGGGAGACCCAGTACTTC. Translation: CAWSVEGWETQYF.

Written as DNA, the CDR3 is TGTGCCAGCAGGATGGAAGAACACGCTGAAGCTTTCTTT. Amino acid sequence: CASRMEEHAEAFF. This sequence joins TRBV6-4 and TRBJ1-1; D gene ambiguous. CDR3 size: 13 residues. Trimming shortened V by 6 bases and J by 6 bases, and 14 bases separated the two germline ends. Germline loops: CDR1 MRHNA, CDR2 SNTAGT.

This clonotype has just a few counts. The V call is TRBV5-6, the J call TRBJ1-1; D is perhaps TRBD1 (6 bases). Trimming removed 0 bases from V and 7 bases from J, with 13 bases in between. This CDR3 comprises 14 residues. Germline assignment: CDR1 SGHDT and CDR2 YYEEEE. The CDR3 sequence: CASSLVGGGHEAFF. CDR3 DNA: TGTGCCAGCAGCTTGGTAGGGGGGGGTCATGAAGCTTTCTTT.

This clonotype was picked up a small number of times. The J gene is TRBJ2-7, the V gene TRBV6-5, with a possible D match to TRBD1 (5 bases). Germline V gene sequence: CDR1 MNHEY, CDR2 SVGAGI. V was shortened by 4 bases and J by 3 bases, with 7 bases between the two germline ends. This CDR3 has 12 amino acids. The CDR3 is CASSSRDYEQYF. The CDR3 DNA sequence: TGTGCCAGCAGTTCCAGGGACTACGAGCAGTACTTC.

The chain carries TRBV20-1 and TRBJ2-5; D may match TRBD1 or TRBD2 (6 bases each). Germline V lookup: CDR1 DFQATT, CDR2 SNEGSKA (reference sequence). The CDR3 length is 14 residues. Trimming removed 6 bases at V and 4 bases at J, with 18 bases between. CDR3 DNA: TGCAGTGCGCAGAAGGGGGGTCGGCCAGAGACCCAGTACTTC. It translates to CSAQKGGRPETQYF.

In DNA form, the CDR3 reads TGTGCCAGCAGGTACAGGGTCGAGCAGTTCTTC. Translated: CASRYRVEQFF. This sequence joins TRBV28 and TRBJ2-1; D perhaps matches TRBD1 (6 bases). Trimming removed 6 bases at V and 10 bases at J, with 10 bases between. CDR3 size: 11 residues. Per the germline V gene, CDR1 is MDHEN and CDR2 is SYDVKM.

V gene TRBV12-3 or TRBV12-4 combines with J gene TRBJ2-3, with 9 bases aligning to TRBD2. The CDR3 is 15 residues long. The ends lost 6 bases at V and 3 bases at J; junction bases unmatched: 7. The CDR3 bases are TGTGCCAGCAGCCCCGGGACTAGCTATACAGATACGCAGTATTTT. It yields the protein CASSPGTSYTDTQYF.